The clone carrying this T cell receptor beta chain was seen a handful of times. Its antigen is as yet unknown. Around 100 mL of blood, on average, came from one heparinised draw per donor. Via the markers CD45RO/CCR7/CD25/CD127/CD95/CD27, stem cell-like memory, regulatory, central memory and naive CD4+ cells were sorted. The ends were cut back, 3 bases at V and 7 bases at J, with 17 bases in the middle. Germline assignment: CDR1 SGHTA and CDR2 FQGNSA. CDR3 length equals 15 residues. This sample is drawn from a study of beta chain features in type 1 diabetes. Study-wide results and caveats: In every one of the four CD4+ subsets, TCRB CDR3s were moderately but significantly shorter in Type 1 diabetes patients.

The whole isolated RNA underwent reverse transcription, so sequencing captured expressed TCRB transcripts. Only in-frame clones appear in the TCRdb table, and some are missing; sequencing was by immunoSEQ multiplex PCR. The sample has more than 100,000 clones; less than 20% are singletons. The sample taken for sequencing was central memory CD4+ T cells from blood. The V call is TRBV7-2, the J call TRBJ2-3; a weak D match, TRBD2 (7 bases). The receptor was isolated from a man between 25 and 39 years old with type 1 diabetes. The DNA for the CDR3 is TGTGCCAGCAGCTTGGACGCGGGGGCTCATCATACGCAGTATTTT. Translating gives CASSLDAGAHHTQYF. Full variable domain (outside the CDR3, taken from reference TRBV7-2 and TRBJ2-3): GAGVSQSPSNKVTEKGKDVELRCDPISGHTALYWYRQSLGQGLEFLIYFQGNSAPDKSGLPSDRFSAERTGGSVSTLTIQRTQQEDSAVYLCASSLDAGAHHTQYFGPGTRLTVL.